The 32 T cell receptor beta chains in this list originate from one sample, sequenced in a study of blood T cell repertoires in COVID-19 (dated by TCRdb to the early 2020s). Library preparation employed the immunoSEQ multiplex PCR assay. TCRdb holds this immuneACCESS table with in-frame rearrangements only. Some clones are missing; in checked studies, unresolved V genes explain under half, and the rest has no known cause. Within this sample are approximately 78,000 clones, with approximately 90% of them counted one time only. The ten largest clones add up to 2% to 3% of the sample. Sequencing was performed on peripheral blood. Receptors were obtained from a man aged 50-59 years with COVID-19, enrolled during active disease.

This chain uses TRBV19 with TRBJ2-1, with a weak D call TRBD2 (6 bases). Germline V gene sequence: CDR1 LNHDA, CDR2 SQIVND (reference sequence). Trimming stripped 3 bases from V and 8 bases from J, with 20 bases between. This CDR3 has 16 residues. The CDR3 nucleotides are TGTGCCAGTAGTATTGGCGGGGCGCAGGGAGGACATGAGCAGTTCTTC. Protein product: CASSIGGAQGGHEQFF.

The chain employs TRBV5-1 and TRBJ2-5, with TRBD2 matching over 8 bases. Germline trimming cut 6 bases from V and 4 bases from J; bases unmatched to any gene: 8. Germline-derived CDR1 and CDR2 are SGHRS and YFSETQ. CDR3 length equals 14 residues. The CDR3 region is CASTPDTSGETQYF. CDR3 DNA: TGCGCCAGCACCCCCGACACTAGCGGAGAGACCCAGTACTTC.

This clone was picked up one time. The V gene is TRBV5-5, the J gene TRBJ2-6, with D possibly matching TRBD2 (5 bases). V was shortened by 6 bases and J by 1 base, with 11 bases between the two germline ends. This CDR3 has 15 residues. CDR1 and CDR2 from the germline V gene are SGHKS and YYEKEE (reference sequence). CDR3 coding DNA: TGTGCCAGCACCCAAGCGGCTTCTGGGGCCAACGTCCTGACTTTC. Protein: CASTQAASGANVLTF. Full variable domain (rest looked up from reference TRBV5-5 and TRBJ2-6): DAGVTQSPTHLIKTRGQQVTLRCSPISGHKSVSWYQQVLGQGPQFIFQYYEKEERGRGNFPDRFSARQFPNYSSELNVNALLLGDSALYLCASTQAASGANVLTFGAGSRLTVL.

The count of this clone is one. DNA for the CDR3: TGTGCCAGTAGCGGGAGCACAGATACGCAGTATTTT. Its translation: CASSGSTDTQYF. The V call is TRBV27, the J call TRBJ2-3; 7 positions match TRBD2. V shed 9 bases and J 0 bases; nucleotides not matched to a gene: 0. CDR1 MNHEY and CDR2 SMNVEV come from the germline V gene (reference sequence). This CDR3 comprises 12 residues.

Written as DNA, the CDR3 is TGTGCCAGCAGAGGGGCAGATACGCAGTATTTT. It encodes CASRGADTQYF. V and J are TRBV2 and TRBJ2-3, with a weak D call TRBD1 (5 bases). The V and J ends lost 6 bases and 4 bases respectively, with 5 bases between them. The CDR3 is 11 residues long. The germline CDR1 and CDR2 sequences are SNHLY and FYNNEI.

The J gene is TRBJ1-2, the V gene TRBV29-1; TRBD1 matches 8 bases. V lost 4 bases and J lost 4; bases outside the gene matches: 11. From germline, CDR1 is SQVTM and CDR2 ANQGSEA. This CDR3 comprises 15 residues. The CDR3 sequence: CSVGDRGQLLYGYTF. The DNA of the CDR3 is TGCAGCGTTGGCGACAGGGGCCAACTACTCTATGGCTACACCTTC.

This clone has just one count. The chain links TRBV6-2 or TRBV6-3 to TRBJ2-7; D might be TRBD1 (5 bases). The V end lost 2 bases, the J end lost 5 bases, and 16 bases lay between the germline ends. The germline V gene has CDR1 MNHEY and CDR2 SVGEGT. CDR3 length equals 15 residues. The chain's CDR3 is CASSYGYQGPHEQYF. The DNA of the CDR3 is TGTGCCAGCAGTTACGGATACCAGGGTCCCCACGAGCAGTACTTC.

This clone was found once. The chain uses TRBV12-1 and TRBJ2-2; the DNA was not used to check the table's D call, TRBD2. TRBV12-1 is assigned pseudogene status. The CDR3 is made up of 15 amino acids. CDR3 nucleotides: TGTGCCATCCACCGTGCGGGAGTTAGCACCGGGGAGCTGTTTTTT. Translating it yields CAIHRAGVSTGELFF.

V is TRBV6-2 or TRBV6-3 and J is TRBJ2-1; the D gene is possibly TRBD1 (5 bases). Trimming took off 1 base at V and 7 bases at J, with 14 bases between the two ends. The CDR3 is made up of 15 amino acids. Germline-derived CDR1 and CDR2 are MNHEY and SVGEGT. In DNA, the CDR3 is TGTGCCAGCAGTTACTTGGCAGGGTTGTCGAATGAGCAGTTCTTC. Protein sequence: CASSYLAGLSNEQFF.

The gene calls are TRBV5-4 and TRBJ1-1; weak D call: TRBD1 (6 bases). The V end was cut by 4 bases, the J end by 1 base, with 17 bases between. The V gene's germline CDR1 is SGHNT and CDR2 YYREEE (reference sequence). CDR3 length: 16 amino acids. The CDR3 region is CASSTTGLGANTEAFF. CDR3 coding DNA: TGTGCCAGCAGCACCACGGGTCTGGGGGCGAACACTGAAGCTTTCTTT. Looking up the rest from reference TRBV5-4 and TRBJ1-1 gives the full variable domain: ETGVTQSPTHLIKTRGQQVTLRCSSQSGHNTVSWYQQALGQGPQFIFQYYREEENGRGNFPPRFSGLQFPNYSSELNVNALELDDSALYLCASSTTGLGANTEAFFGQGTRLTVV.

This chain links TRBV24-1 with TRBJ1-5, with a possible D match to TRBD1 (5 bases). The germline CDR1 and CDR2 sequences are KGHDR and SFDVKD. This CDR3 region has 13 residues. V lost 5 bases, J lost 5 bases, and 9 bases lay in between. The CDR3 reads CATSGGTYQPQHF. CDR3 DNA sequence: TGTGCCACCAGTGGCGGGACGTATCAGCCCCAGCATTTT.

The chain is built from TRBV7-8 and TRBJ1-5; 10 nucleotides agree with TRBD1. V lost 5 bases to trimming and J lost 0 bases; unmatched junction nucleotides: 10. Germline values: CDR1 SGHVS, CDR2 FQNEAQ. This CDR3 spans 18 amino acids. CDR3 DNA sequence: TGTGCCAGCAGCCGGGCGGGGACAGGGGCAAATAGCAATCAGCCCCAGCATTTT. The encoded protein is CASSRAGTGANSNQPQHF.

This sequence joins TRBV18 and TRBJ2-7; tentatively, D is TRBD2 (6 bases). Germline values: CDR1 KGHSH, CDR2 LQKENI. The CDR3 extends over 14 amino acids. With 1 base removed from V and 4 bases from J, the gap between germline ends came to 11 bases. CDR3 sequence (DNA): TGTGCCAGCTCACCACGGGAGGAGGGATACGAGCAGTACGTC. It yields the protein CASSPREEGYEQYV.

The chain has TRBV28 and TRBJ2-1, with TRBD1 matching over 8 bases. Trimming at V came to 6 bases and at J to 4 bases, leaving 5 bases not matched to a gene. The CDR3 runs to 14 residues. The germline gives CDR1 MDHEN, CDR2 SYDVKM. The CDR3 nucleotides are TGTGCCAGCAGACCTCAGGGGGCGTACAATGAGCAGTTCTTC. This translates into CASRPQGAYNEQFF.

The chain employs TRBV6-5 and TRBJ2-3, with D tentatively TRBD2 (6 bases). The V gene's germline CDR1 is MNHEY and CDR2 SVGAGI. This CDR3 has 15 amino acids. Trimming removed 6 bases at V and 4 bases at J, with 17 bases between. CDR3 coding DNA: TGTGCCAGCAGCCCGGAGGGTTCCGGTTCAGATACGCAGTATTTT. The encoded protein is CASSPEGSGSDTQYF.

The V and J genes are TRBV19 and TRBJ2-1; D uncertain. The ends were cut back, 4 bases at V and 6 bases at J, with 13 bases in the middle. The CDR3 is made up of 14 amino acids. Germline V lookup: CDR1 LNHDA, CDR2 SQIVND (reference sequence). The CDR3 DNA follows: TGTGCCAGTAGTAGGCCTGTAGCTCCCAATGAGCAGTTCTTC. It specifies CASSRPVAPNEQFF. Looking up the rest from reference TRBV19 and TRBJ2-1 gives the full variable domain: DGGITQSPKYLFRKEGQNVTLSCEQNLNHDAMYWYRQDPGQGLRLIYYSQIVNDFQKGDIAEGYSVSREKKESFPLTVTSAQKNPTAFYLCASSRPVAPNEQFFGPGTRLTVL.

This chain links TRBV6-2 or TRBV6-3 with TRBJ2-2, with a weak D call TRBD2 (6 bases). This CDR3 is built from 13 residues. Germline CDR1 reads MNHEY; CDR2 reads SVGEGT. Trimming pared 6 bases from V and 6 bases from J, leaving 11 bases between. Here the CDR3 DNA reads TGTGCCAGCAGCCGGGACTTTGCCGGGGAGCTGTTTTTT. This gives the protein CASSRDFAGELFF.

The J gene is TRBJ1-5, the V gene TRBV10-3; 7 bases are shared with TRBD1. V was pared by 2 bases and J by 8 bases, with 6 bases of the junction left unmatched. The V gene's germline CDR1 is ENHRY and CDR2 SYGVKD. CDR3 length: 14 residues. The DNA for the CDR3 is TGTGCCATCAGTGAGGCTACAGGGGAGGAGCCCCAGCATTTT. It is translated as CAISEATGEEPQHF.

The V call is TRBV19, the J call TRBJ1-5; D gene ambiguous. Trimming removed 1 base from V and 3 bases from J, with 4 bases in between. CDR1 is LNHDA, CDR2 SQIVND, per germline (reference sequence). The CDR3 runs to 13 residues. CDR3 in amino acids: CASSIAINQPQHF. CDR3 DNA sequence: TGTGCCAGTAGTATAGCCATCAATCAGCCCCAGCATTTT.

This chain links TRBV5-4 with TRBJ2-6, with a tentative D call TRBD2 (7 bases). Deletions cut 4 bases from V and 4 bases from J, with 15 bases between. The CDR3 length is 16 residues. From germline, CDR1 is SGHNT and CDR2 YYREEE (reference sequence). The CDR3 region has the DNA TGTGCCAGCAGCGGAGGGGGGGCGCAAGGGGCCAACGTCCTGACTTTC. Translating gives CASSGGGAQGANVLTF.

The chain combines TRBV19 with TRBJ1-1; 12 nucleotides match TRBD1. V shed 4 bases and J 2 bases; nucleotides not matched to a gene: 2. The CDR3 has 15 residues. Germline loops: CDR1 LNHDA, CDR2 SQIVND (reference sequence). The CDR3 loop is CASSTGQGANTEAFF. For the CDR3, the DNA is TGTGCCAGTAGTACGGGACAGGGGGCCAACACTGAAGCTTTCTTT.

The chain links TRBV6-5 to TRBJ2-5; D not certain. This CDR3 region has 13 residues. Germline CDR1 is MNHEY and CDR2 is SVGAGI. The V end was cut by 2 bases, the J end by 5 bases, with 9 bases between. The CDR3 DNA follows: TGTGCCAGCAGTTACGACTCGCGGGAGACCCAGTACTTC. Protein: CASSYDSRETQYF.

This chain joins TRBV19 and TRBJ1-1; 7 bases are a match to TRBD1. CDR1 is LNHDA and CDR2 is SQIVND in the germline V gene (reference sequence). This CDR3 contains 14 residues. The V gene end was trimmed by 7 bases and the J gene end by 5 bases; junction bases not matched to a gene: 10. CDR3 in DNA: TGTGCCAGTAAGGCAGGGGGTAGGTTGACTGAAGCTTTCTTT. Protein: CASKAGGRLTEAFF.

This clone was recorded a few times. The CDR3 DNA sequence: TGTGCCAGCAGCTTATCCCCGGCCTACGAGCAGTACTTC. Residues: CASSLSPAYEQYF. The chain recombines TRBV7-8 with TRBJ2-7, with D unclear. The CDR3 contains 13 residues. Germline CDR1 reads SGHVS; CDR2 reads FQNEAQ. V lost 2 bases and J lost 2, with 7 bases in between. Complete variable domain (other parts from reference TRBV7-8 and TRBJ2-7): GAGVSQSPRYKVAKRGQDVALRCDPISGHVSLFWYQQALGQGPEFLTYFQNEAQLDKSGLPSDRFFAERPEGSVSTLKIQRTQQEDSAVYLCASSLSPAYEQYFGPGTRLTVT.

The table lists this clone with a count of one. The chain is built from TRBV4-3 and TRBJ1-5, with 8 bases lining up with TRBD1. This CDR3 has 16 amino acids. Germline lookup yields CDR1 LGHNA and CDR2 YSLEER. V trimming: 0 bases; J trimming: 6 bases; junction bases outside the gene matches: 7. CDR3 coding DNA: TGCGCCAGCAGCCAAGATTCCGGACAGGGAGGTCAGCCCCAGCATTTT. Protein product: CASSQDSGQGGQPQHF.

In this sample, this clone turned up once. This rearrangement joins TRBV30 to TRBJ2-7; a possible D gene is TRBD1 (6 bases). The V gene lost 5 bases and the J gene lost 4 bases, with 9 bases spanning the gap. The CDR3 extends over 11 amino acids. Germline V lookup: CDR1 GTSNPN, CDR2 SVGIG (reference sequence). The DNA for the CDR3 is TGTGCCTGGGGGACAACGTACGAGCAGTACTTC. Translated: CAWGTTYEQYF.

The chain links TRBV30 to TRBJ2-7; 9 positions agree with TRBD1. The CDR3 length is 13 residues. The germline V gene has CDR1 GTSNPN and CDR2 SVGIG (reference sequence). V lost 2 bases to trimming and J lost 7 bases; unmatched junction nucleotides: 6. As DNA, the CDR3 is TGTGCCTGGAGTAAGGCGGACAGGGGAGAGCAGTACGTC. Its translation is CAWSKADRGEQYV.

The CDR3: CAWSDRGTPGANVLTF. CDR3 DNA: TGTGCCTGGTCGGACAGGGGAACGCCTGGGGCCAACGTCCTGACTTTC. The chain joins TRBV30 to TRBJ2-6; 9 positions match TRBD1. Germline loops: CDR1 GTSNPN, CDR2 SVGIG (reference sequence). Germline trimming cut 5 bases from V and 2 bases from J; bases unmatched to any gene: 7. CDR3 length: 16 amino acids.

In its sample, this clone was seen once. This sequence joins TRBV7-6 and TRBJ2-5; maybe TRBD1 (6 bases). CDR1 and CDR2 from the germline V gene are SGHVS and FNYEAQ. This CDR3 is built from 13 residues. Between the trimmed V and J ends, which lost 5 bases and 3 bases, there was a span of 10 bases. DNA for the CDR3: TGTGCCAGCAGCCTCCACAGGGAAGAGACCCAGTACTTC. Encoded protein: CASSLHREETQYF.

This clone came up a few times. The chain couples TRBV6-5 to TRBJ2-2; the D is unclear. This CDR3 region has 13 residues. Trimming cost V 6 bases and J 1 base, with 6 bases left between them. Germline CDR1 MNHEY, CDR2 SVGAGI. CDR3 nucleotides: TGTGCCAGCAGACAACGGAACACCGGGGAGCTGTTTTTT. This gives the protein CASRQRNTGELFF.

The chain links TRBV6-6 to TRBJ2-7; possible D gene TRBD1, 5 bases. The V and J ends lost 5 bases and 2 bases respectively, with 10 bases between them. Germline CDR1 reads MNHNY; CDR2 reads SVGAGI (reference sequence). This CDR3 has 13 amino acids. This chain's CDR3 is CASSITGAYEQYV. DNA for the CDR3: TGTGCCAGCAGTATAACAGGAGCCTACGAGCAGTACGTC.

The chain recombines TRBV2 with TRBJ2-7, with a tentative D call TRBD1 (5 bases). Trimming removed 0 bases at V and 0 bases at J, with 12 bases between. From germline, CDR1 is SNHLY and CDR2 FYNNEI. This CDR3 comprises 16 residues. CDR3 bases: TGTGCCAGCAGTGAAGCGGGCAGGGTGAGCTCCTACGAGCAGTACTTC. Translation gives CASSEAGRVSSYEQYF.